The next 21 T cell receptor beta chains were all read from a single sample in a study of T cell changes during pregnancy in multiple sclerosis. The repertoire was sequenced with immunoSEQ multiplex PCR; TCRdb's copy has only in-frame clones and lacks some. The table lists about 84,000 clones, 90% to 95% of them singletons. Sequences were derived from peripheral blood, sampled in the second trimester of pregnancy. The receptors derive from a female donor in good health, enrolled as a control in a pregnancy study.

J is TRBJ2-2 and V is TRBV27, with 11 bases fitting TRBD2. J gave up 0 bases and V 5 bases, and 11 bases lay outside the gene matches. CDR1 is MNHEY and CDR2 is SMNVEV in the germline V gene (reference sequence). The CDR3 spans 19 residues. The CDR3 sequence is CASSNRGSGRAANTGELFF. DNA of the CDR3: TGTGCCAGCAGTAATCGGGGTAGCGGGAGGGCCGCGAACACCGGGGAGCTGTTTTTT.

This clone was found many times. The chain couples TRBV18 to TRBJ2-7; TRBD1 might be the D (5 bases). The V end lost 4 bases, the J end lost 6 bases, and 10 bases lay between the germline ends. This CDR3 has 12 residues. Germline loops: CDR1 KGHSH, CDR2 LQKENI. CDR3: CASSQGLSEQYF. The CDR3, as DNA: TGTGCCAGCTCACAGGGGTTATCCGAGCAGTACTTC.

V is TRBV6-5 and J is TRBJ1-2, with 8 bases fitting TRBD1. The CDR3 totals 14 residues. J lost 2 bases, V lost 6 bases, and 5 bases had no gene match. CDR1 is MNHEY, CDR2 SVGAGI, per germline. The CDR3 loop is CASSRGQGNYGYTF. The CDR3 bases are TGTGCCAGCAGCCGTGGACAGGGAAACTATGGCTACACCTTC.

This rearrangement joins TRBV18 to TRBJ1-1, with 7 positions matching TRBD1. CDR3 size: 14 residues. Looked up from germline, CDR1 is KGHSH and CDR2 is LQKENI. Trimming cost V 3 bases and J 1 base; bases outside gene matches: 2. The CDR3 loop reads CASSPRTGNTEAFF. The CDR3 nucleotides read TGTGCCAGCTCACCCAGGACAGGGAACACTGAAGCTTTCTTT.

The chain couples TRBV5-1 to TRBJ2-3, with TRBD2 as a possible D gene (5 bases). V was trimmed by 2 bases and J by 0 bases, leaving 10 bases between them. CDR3 size: 15 residues. Per germline, CDR1 SGHRS and CDR2 YFSETQ. CDR3 nucleotides: TGCGCCAGCAGCTTAAATGGCGGGAGCACAGATACGCAGTATTTT. Amino acid sequence: CASSLNGGSTDTQYF.

J is TRBJ2-5 and V is TRBV4-2; D perhaps matches TRBD2 (6 bases). The CDR3 totals 19 residues. The V and J ends lost 0 bases and 5 bases respectively, with 25 bases between them. Germline values: CDR1 LGHNA, CDR2 YNFKEQ. As DNA, the CDR3 is TGTGCCAGCAGCCAAGAATTGGAGGGATGGAGGGGCGGTGGGGAGACCCAGTACTTC. Translating it yields CASSQELEGWRGGGETQYF.

This chain connects TRBV6-8 to TRBJ1-6; 8 bases are a match to TRBD1. The germline CDR1 and CDR2 sequences are MNHGY and SAAAGT. The CDR3 is 20 amino acids. Germline trimming cut 8 bases from V and 0 bases from J; bases unmatched to any gene: 18. CDR3 sequence (DNA): TGTGCCAGCGGGGTCTCCGCCGGACAGGGCCCTAGCTCCTATAATTCACCCCTCCACTTT. This encodes CASGVSAGQGPSSYNSPLHF.

The chain combines TRBV18 with TRBJ2-3; 12 nucleotides align to TRBD2. J was trimmed by 5 bases and V by 3 bases; bases with no gene match: 3. The germline gives CDR1 KGHSH, CDR2 LQKENI. This CDR3 spans 15 amino acids. CDR3 nucleotide sequence: TGTGCCAGCTCACCGCTAGCGGGAGGGGGAGATACGCAGTATTTT. This codes for CASSPLAGGGDTQYF.

The CDR3 DNA follows: TGTGCCAGTAGTACGCCCGCGAGCGGGAGGAAAAACAATGAGCAGTTCTTC. This codes for CASSTPASGRKNNEQFF. The V gene is TRBV19, the J gene TRBJ2-1, with 9 bases aligning to TRBD2. With V trimmed by 4 bases and J by 5 bases, 12 bases remained unmatched. This CDR3 has 17 residues. Germline CDR1 LNHDA, CDR2 SQIVND (reference sequence).

The chain employs TRBV28 and TRBJ2-4; 10 bases are shared with TRBD1. V trimming: 5 bases; J trimming: 5 bases; junction bases outside the gene matches: 6. The V gene's germline CDR1 is MDHEN and CDR2 SYDVKM. The CDR3 contains 15 residues. The CDR3 DNA is TGTGCCAGCAGTCACCCGACAGGGGGCGAAAACATTCAGTACTTC. Residues: CASSHPTGGENIQYF.

The chain couples TRBV2 to TRBJ2-7, with a possible D match to TRBD1 (5 bases). Germline CDR1 SNHLY, CDR2 FYNNEI. Trimming took 4 bases from V and 6 from J, leaving 19 bases between them. There are 15 residues in the CDR3. The CDR3 DNA follows: TGTGCCAGCAGTGGACAGCTCCGGTTGGAGAGCGAGCAGTACTTC. Translating gives CASSGQLRLESEQYF.

The gene calls are TRBV18 and TRBJ2-5; D unresolved. The germline V gene encodes CDR1 KGHSH and CDR2 LQKENI. The CDR3 totals 17 residues. Trimming left V 1 base short and J 0 bases short, with 15 bases between. The CDR3 loop is CASSPLPGRPYQETQYF. The CDR3 DNA follows: TGTGCCAGCTCACCACTTCCAGGCCGCCCGTACCAAGAGACCCAGTACTTC.

The chain couples TRBV4-1 to TRBJ1-5, with TRBD1 matching over 8 bases. The CDR3 runs 17 residues. The V segment lost 4 bases and the J segment 1 base; nucleotides outside the gene matches: 9. Germline values: CDR1 MGHRA, CDR2 YSYEKL. The CDR3 is CASSPGGTGLSNQPQHF. CDR3 coding DNA: TGCGCCAGCAGCCCTGGCGGGACAGGCTTGAGCAATCAGCCCCAGCATTTT.

This rearrangement joins TRBV25-1 to TRBJ2-7, with 7 bases lining up with TRBD2. V shed 1 base and J 3 bases; nucleotides not matched to a gene: 3. The CDR3 is 14 amino acids. Germline V gene data show CDR1 as MGHDK and CDR2 as SYGVNS. The chain's CDR3 is CASSEFGRSYEQYF. CDR3 in DNA: TGTGCCAGCAGTGAATTCGGGAGGAGCTACGAGCAGTACTTC.

This clone appeared once. The chain recombines TRBV5-6 with TRBJ2-3; 7 nucleotides line up with TRBD1. This CDR3 is built from 15 residues. V shed 4 bases, J shed 2 bases, and the junction held 7 bases outside the gene matches. CDR1 is SGHDT and CDR2 is YYEEEE in the germline V gene. The CDR3: CASSVATGITDTQYF. The CDR3 DNA sequence: TGTGCCAGCAGCGTGGCGACAGGGATCACAGATACGCAGTATTTT.

The chain employs TRBV5-1 and TRBJ2-1; the match to TRBD2 covers 7 bases. Germline V gene data show CDR1 as SGHRS and CDR2 as YFSETQ. The V and J ends lost 2 bases and 2 bases, in that order; junction bases with no gene match: 10. The CDR3 loop spans 17 amino acids. The CDR3 here is CASSFLVLAETYNEQFF. The DNA of the CDR3 is TGCGCCAGCAGCTTTTTAGTCCTAGCGGAGACCTACAATGAGCAGTTCTTC.

The genes are TRBV27 and TRBJ2-3, with D possibly being TRBD1 (5 bases). The length of the CDR3 is 14 residues. V was pared by 5 bases and J by 1 base, with 10 bases between. The germline V gene has CDR1 MNHEY and CDR2 SMNVEV (reference sequence). The CDR3 sequence is CASSLREGTDTQYF. CDR3 coding DNA: TGTGCCAGCAGTCTCAGGGAAGGCACAGATACGCAGTATTTT.

This chain links TRBV27 with TRBJ2-4, with 11 positions matching TRBD2. The germline V gene has CDR1 MNHEY and CDR2 SMNVEV (reference sequence). J gave up 1 base and V 6 bases, and 17 bases lay outside the gene matches. The CDR3 consists of 20 residues. The DNA for the CDR3 is TGTGCCAGCAGCCCAATATTTAGCGGGAGGGCCAAGGGGGCCAAAAACATTCAGTACTTC. Amino acid sequence: CASSPIFSGRAKGAKNIQYF.

This clone was recorded once. CDR3 sequence: CASSPTGKAEKLFF. CDR3 DNA sequence: TGCGCCAGCAGCCCGACAGGGAAGGCTGAAAAACTGTTTTTT. J is TRBJ1-4 and V is TRBV5-1, with TRBD1 matching 7 bases. V gave up 4 bases and J gave up 7 bases; unmatched junction bases: 7. The CDR3 has 14 residues. Per germline, CDR1 SGHRS and CDR2 YFSETQ.

V is TRBV2 and J is TRBJ2-1, with TRBD2 matching over 10 bases. The junction had 9 bases not matched to a gene; V was cut back by 4 bases and J by 6 bases. Germline CDR1 is SNHLY and CDR2 is FYNNEI. The CDR3 totals 16 residues. The CDR3 sequence is CASSVHSGRPSNEQFF. CDR3 in DNA: TGTGCCAGCAGTGTCCATAGCGGGAGGCCCTCCAATGAGCAGTTCTTC.

This chain joins TRBV27 and TRBJ1-2, with D uncertain. The CDR3 contains 14 residues. V lost 3 bases to trimming and J lost 3 bases, with 11 bases between them. The germline gives CDR1 MNHEY, CDR2 SMNVEV (reference sequence). CDR3 DNA sequence: TGTGCCAGCAGTTTTAGGGAGAGGGACTATGGCTACACCTTC. This encodes CASSFRERDYGYTF.